The entry below describes one TCR beta chain. Its antigen is currently unknown. This specimen belongs to a study of T cell responses to AZD1222 COVID-19 vaccine. For the study at large: Pooled in the analysis were second doses at about 4 or about 12 weeks. The study's findings and limits: CD4 TCRs linked to vaccination spanned spike, dominating at 160-218 and 743-854.

This CDR3 contains 12 residues. The V end lost 7 bases, the J end lost 5 bases, and 12 bases lay between the germline ends. Germline V gene lookup returns CDR1 SGHRS and CDR2 YFSETQ. The repertoire was sequenced with immunoSEQ multiplex PCR; TCRdb's copy has only in-frame clones and lacks some. The repertoire holds about 130,000 clones, with around 87% as singletons. The TCR sequence derives from an adult in good health. The gene calls are TRBV5-1 and TRBJ1-2; D not certain. Sequencing was performed on peripheral blood, taken on day 0 of AZD1222 vaccination. The CDR3 DNA sequence: TGCGCCAGCCGAGGCAGCCATTATGGCTACACCTTC. Amino acid sequence: CASRGSHYGYTF.